The sequence of this TCR beta chain was determined in a study of OX40 agonist ivuxolimab in advanced cancers. Looking at the study overall: Partial responses occurred in three patients (one hepatocellular carcinoma, two cutaneous melanoma). Study observations and caveats: Which antigen the expanded peripheral T cells recognized is unknown. Dose levels from 0.1 to 3.0 mg/kg saw CD4+ and CD8+ blood T cells expand clonally by week 6.

This clone was seen only once. What it binds is not known. TCRdb keeps only in-frame clones here, not all; method: immunoSEQ multiplex PCR. The data contain some 68,000 clones, approximately 86% of them seen just once; the ten biggest clones take up approximately 2.1%. Peripheral blood came from all dose cohorts at three timepoints. The V gene's germline CDR1 is SEHNR and CDR2 FQNEAQ (reference sequence). Deletions cut 2 bases from V and 1 base from J, with 8 bases between. This CDR3 spans 15 amino acids. The chain employs TRBV7-9 and TRBJ2-2; D is unresolved. Sequenced material: CD4+ or CD8+ T cells sorted from blood, taken in a trial of the OX40 agonist ivuxolimab. The receptor was derived from an adult with an advanced solid tumor such as melanoma, head and neck, liver or kidney cancer. CDR3 DNA: TGTGCCAGCAGCTTAAGCAGGAGGAACACCGGGGAGCTGTTTTTT. Its translation: CASSLSRRNTGELFF.